This T cell receptor beta chain was sequenced in a study of human T cells and chemical hapten exposure. Via MiXCR, TCRdb re-called the RACE reads, giving one row per CDR3 protein. The sample carries around 180,000 distinct CDR3 sequences, almost 30% recorded once. Described time point: pre-sensitization, week 0. Treatment noted: therapeutic diphenylcyclopropenone sensitization with weekly scalp DPC. Alopecia patients, 18 to 70 years old and DPC-suitable, served as donors. V shed 6 bases and J 6 bases; nucleotides not matched to a gene: 7. This CDR3 spans 13 amino acids. Per germline, CDR1 MNHEY and CDR2 SVGEGT.

Sequencing used whole blood, obtained in connection with sensitization to the hapten diphenylcyclopropenone (DPC). The sequence came from a woman aged 25 to 45 with alopecia areata. Some clones in this sample may be carry-over from other donors' samples. This chain joins TRBV6-2 or TRBV6-3 and TRBJ1-1; TRBD1 agrees at 7 bases. The CDR3 reads CASSYTGVSEAFF. Here the CDR3 DNA reads TGTGCCAGCAGCTACACAGGGGTCTCTGAAGCTTTCTTT.